The TCR beta chain described here comes from a study of beta chain features in type 1 diabetes. Investigators reverse transcribed all isolated RNA, so they sequenced expressed TCRB transcripts. Libraries were prepared by immunoSEQ multiplex PCR; TCRdb keeps only in-frame clonotypes and omits some of them. The data contain about 660,000 clones, over 13% of them singletons. Study-wide results and limits: Significant though moderate, a shortening of TCRB CDR3s appeared in all four CD4+ subsets of Type 1 diabetes patients.

This clone was seen a few times. As yet, its antigen is unknown. The CDR3 loop spans 12 amino acids. The germline V and J ends were trimmed by 10 bases and 4 bases, with 13 bases remaining between them. CDR1 is WNHNN and CDR2 is SYGVQD in the germline V gene (reference sequence). Sequencing was done on a sample of naive CD4+ T cells from blood. The V and J genes are TRBV10-1 and TRBJ1-1; D is undetermined. This receptor was identified in a man aged 18 to 29 with type 1 diabetes. The CDR3 spells CATPIESTEAFF. CDR3 sequence (DNA): TGCGCCACCCCAATAGAAAGCACTGAAGCTTTCTTT.